This T cell receptor beta chain was recorded in a study of shared clonotypes between healthy human individuals. The wider study: Each donor contributed plates that comprised three CD4 naive, three CD4 memory, two CD8 naive and one CD8 memory.

Germline V gene lookup returns CDR1 DFQATT and CDR2 SNEGSKA (reference sequence). The CDR3 runs to 10 residues. Trimming pared 5 bases from V and 5 bases from J, leaving 6 bases between. Donors were healthy HIV-negative adults without recently reported acute infections or vaccinations. The donors were all Caucasian adults (living in Nashville, Tennessee). Profiled with immunoSEQ multiplex PCR; TCRdb holds only in-frame clones, not every one. The sample has millions of clones, roughly nine tenths seen once. Overall study findings and caveats: Generally, naive subsets came out with larger estimated richness than memory subsets.

Only one count was recorded for this clone. The antigen remains undetermined. V is TRBV20-1 and J is TRBJ2-5, with D unresolved. This TCR came from a man in his late teens or twenties in good health. What was sequenced was naive CD4+ T cells sorted from blood. Subset given: CD45RA+ positively selected. CDR3 region: CSAGSETQYF. DNA of the CDR3: TGCAGTGCTGGTAGTGAGACCCAGTACTTC.